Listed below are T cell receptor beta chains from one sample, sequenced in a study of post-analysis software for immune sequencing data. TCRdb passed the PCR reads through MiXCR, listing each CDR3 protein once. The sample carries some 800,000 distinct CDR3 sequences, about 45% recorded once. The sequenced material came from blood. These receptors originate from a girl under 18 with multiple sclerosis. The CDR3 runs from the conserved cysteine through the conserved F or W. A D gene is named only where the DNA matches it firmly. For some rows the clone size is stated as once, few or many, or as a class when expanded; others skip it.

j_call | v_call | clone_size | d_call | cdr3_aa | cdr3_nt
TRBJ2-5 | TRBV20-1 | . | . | CSASRLAGLQETQYF | TGCAGTGCTAGCCGACTCGCGGGCCTACAAGAGACCCAGTACTTC
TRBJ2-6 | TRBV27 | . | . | CASSLLARVSGANVLTF | TGTGCCAGCAGTTTATTGGCTCGCGTCTCTGGGGCCAACGTCCTGACTTTC
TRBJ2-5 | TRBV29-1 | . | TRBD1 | CSVGQGAFQETQYF | TGCAGCGTTGGGCAGGGGGCTTTCCAAGAGACCCAGTACTTC
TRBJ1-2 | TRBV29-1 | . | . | CSVDQPGAWGYTF | TGCAGCGTTGATCAGCCGGGGGCTTGGGGCTACACCTTC
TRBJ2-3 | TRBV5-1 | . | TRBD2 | CASSSSGVGDTQYF | TGCGCCAGCAGCTCTAGCGGAGTAGGAGATACGCAGTATTTT
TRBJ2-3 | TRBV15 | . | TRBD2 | CATSPRLAGVVDTQYF | TGTGCCACCAGCCCTAGACTAGCGGGAGTGGTAGATACGCAGTATTTT
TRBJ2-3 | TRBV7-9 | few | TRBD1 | CASSPQGAGTDTQYF | TGTGCCAGCAGCCCCCAGGGGGCTGGCACAGATACGCAGTATTTT
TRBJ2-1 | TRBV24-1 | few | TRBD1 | CATSDRDRTYNEQFF | TGTGCCACCAGTGACCGGGACAGGACGTACAATGAGCAGTTCTTC
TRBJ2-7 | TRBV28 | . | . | CASSPSGRGHSYEQYF | TGTGCCAGCAGTCCGTCGGGCAGGGGCCACTCCTACGAGCAGTACTTC
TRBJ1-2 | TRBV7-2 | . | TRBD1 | CASSLRDRAGYTF | TGTGCCAGCAGCCTCCGGGACAGGGCTGGCTACACCTTC
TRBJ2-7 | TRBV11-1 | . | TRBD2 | CASRRLAGVLGEQYF | TGTGCCAGCAGGCGACTAGCGGGAGTTTTGGGCGAGCAGTACTTC
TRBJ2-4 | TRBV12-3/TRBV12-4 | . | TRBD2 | CASSLASGSYIQYF | TGTGCCAGCAGTTTAGCTAGCGGGAGTTACATTCAGTACTTC
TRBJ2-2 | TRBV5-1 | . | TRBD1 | CASSLTPGQGTGELFF | TGCGCCAGCAGCTTGACGCCGGGACAGGGGACCGGGGAGCTGTTTTTT
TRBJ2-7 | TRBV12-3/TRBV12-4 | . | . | CASSNRDSGHEQYF | TGTGCCAGCAGCAACCGGGACTCAGGGCACGAGCAGTACTTC
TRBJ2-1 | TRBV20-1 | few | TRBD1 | CSAPGQGAGEQFF | TGCAGTGCTCCGGGACAGGGGGCAGGGGAGCAGTTCTTC
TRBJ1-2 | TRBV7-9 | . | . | CASSSQGNYGYTF | TGTGCCAGCAGCTCCCAGGGTAACTATGGCTACACCTTC
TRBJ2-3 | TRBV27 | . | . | CASNQGDRTDTQYF | TGTGCCAGCAACCAAGGGGATCGCACAGATACGCAGTATTTT
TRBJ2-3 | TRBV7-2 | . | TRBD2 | CASSLGTSQEDTHTQYF | TGTGCCAGCAGCTTAGGGACTAGCCAGGAAGACACTCATACGCAGTATTTT
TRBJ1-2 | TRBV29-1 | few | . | CSVEDPDARYGYTF | TGCAGCGTTGAAGATCCGGATGCCCGTTATGGCTACACCTTC
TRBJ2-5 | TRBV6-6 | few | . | CASSYSWSVQETQYF | TGTGCCAGCAGTTACTCGTGGTCAGTCCAAGAGACCCAGTACTTC